The clone carrying this T cell receptor (beta chain) was observed a single time. Its antigen is unknown. The data are from a study of T cell repertoires in cytomegalovirus infection. Looking at the study overall: Indications came from public TCR beta signatures; they pointed to CMV infection and to a matching HLA type. Regarding the study as a whole: Totalled public TCR beta family frequency picked out people who carried CMV plus the relevant HLA.

This CDR3 has 14 amino acids. Germline lookup yields CDR1 SGHDT and CDR2 YYEEEE. Germline trimming cut 2 bases from V and 12 bases from J; bases unmatched to any gene: 7. TCRdb ran MiXCR on the reads and lists one entry per CDR3 protein. The data show 200,000 or so distinct CDR3 sequences, approximately 40% seen once. The starting material was CD8+ T cells from cultured PBMCs, obtained from culture after CMV antigen stimulation. This sequence was found in a human donor in good health (CMV status not recorded). Some clones in this sample may be carry-over from other donors' samples. The J gene is TRBJ1-4, the V gene TRBV5-6; 10 positions agree with TRBD1. Here the CDR3 DNA reads TGTGCCAGCAGCTTTGGGACAGGGGAGAGGCAACTGTTTTTT. It is translated as CASSFGTGERQLFF. Full variable domain (missing parts from reference TRBV5-6 and TRBJ1-4): DAGVTQSPTHLIKTRGQQVTLRCSPKSGHDTVSWYQQALGQGPQFIFQYYEEEERQRGNFPDRFSGHQFPNYSSELNVNALLLGDSALYLCASSFGTGERQLFFGSGTQLSVL.